The present TCR beta chain was sequenced within a study of blood T cell repertoires in COVID-19. The germline V gene has CDR1 KGHSH and CDR2 LQKENI. The length of the CDR3 is 19 residues. Losses at the gene ends were 5 bases for V and 2 bases for J; bases not matched to a gene: 12. Some clones are missing from TCRdb's copy, which holds only in-frame ones; the method was immunoSEQ multiplex PCR. The sample records 200,000 to 250,000 clones, 85% to 90% being singletons. Sequenced: PBMCs or T cells enriched from blood (not recorded which). V usage is TRBV18 and J usage is TRBJ2-6; 10 bases line up with TRBD1. The TCR was taken from a man younger than 45 who had been exposed to COVID-19. The DNA for the CDR3 is TGTGCCAGCTCAATTACTCCGGGACAGGGGACTCCTGGGGCCAACGTCCTGACTTTC. Its protein product is CASSITPGQGTPGANVLTF. Drawing the rest from reference TRBV18 and TRBJ2-6, the complete variable domain is NAGVMQNPRHLVRRRGQEARLRCSPMKGHSHVYWYRQLPEEGLKFMVYLQKENIIDESGMPKERFSAEFPKEGPSILRIQQVVRGDSAAYFCASSITPGQGTPGANVLTFGAGSRLTVL.